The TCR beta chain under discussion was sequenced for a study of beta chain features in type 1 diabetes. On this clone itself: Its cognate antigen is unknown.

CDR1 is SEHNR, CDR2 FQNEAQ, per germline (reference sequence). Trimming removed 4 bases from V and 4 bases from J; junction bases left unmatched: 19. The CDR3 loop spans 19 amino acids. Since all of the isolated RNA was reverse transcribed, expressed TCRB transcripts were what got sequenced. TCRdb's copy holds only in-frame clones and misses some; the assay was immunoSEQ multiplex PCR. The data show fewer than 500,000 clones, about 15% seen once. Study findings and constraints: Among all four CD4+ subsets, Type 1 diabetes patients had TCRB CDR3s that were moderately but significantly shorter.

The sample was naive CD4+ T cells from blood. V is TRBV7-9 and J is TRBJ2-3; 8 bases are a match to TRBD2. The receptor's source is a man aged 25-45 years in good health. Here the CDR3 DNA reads TGTGCCAGCAGCTCAATACTAGCGGCTCTCAAAATTGGTGCAGATACGCAGTATTTT. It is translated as CASSSILAALKIGADTQYF.